These 14 T cell receptor beta chains were all obtained from the same sample, sequenced in a study of blood T cell repertoires in COVID-19. Sequenced by immunoSEQ multiplex PCR; TCRdb stores in-frame clones only, minus some. This table has some 490,000 clones, less than 90% appearing once. The sequencing sample was made of PBMCs or T cells enriched from blood (not recorded which). The receptors shown here come from a woman aged 55 to 70 who had recovered from COVID-19.

The V call is TRBV18, the J call TRBJ2-7; TRBD1 might be the D (5 bases). The V gene's germline CDR1 is KGHSH and CDR2 LQKENI. V dropped 6 bases and J dropped 0 bases, with 15 bases sitting between them. The CDR3 contains 15 residues. The CDR3 reads CASSLGQTPSYEQYF. The CDR3 DNA is TGTGCCAGCTCCTTAGGACAAACTCCCTCCTACGAGCAGTACTTC.

The V and J genes are TRBV3-1 (or the pseudogene TRBV3-2) and TRBJ1-6; D unresolved. The CDR3 spans 14 residues. Trimming stripped 4 bases from V and 8 bases from J, with 12 bases between. From germline, CDR1 is LGHDT and CDR2 YNNKEL (reference sequence). Here the CDR3 DNA reads TGTGCCAGCAGCCGAACTAAAGGCGATTCACCCCTCCACTTT. This gives the protein CASSRTKGDSPLHF.

The chain has TRBV6-5 and TRBJ2-5; 8 bases align to TRBD1. CDR3 length equals 15 residues. The germline V gene has CDR1 MNHEY and CDR2 SVGAGI. Losses at the gene ends were 0 bases for V and 4 bases for J; bases not matched to a gene: 4. This chain's CDR3 is CASSYSGQGRETQYF. For the CDR3, the DNA is TGTGCCAGCAGTTACTCAGGACAGGGTCGAGAGACCCAGTACTTC.

The J gene is TRBJ2-2, the V gene TRBV7-9; TRBD1 aligns across 12 bases. The CDR3 runs to 15 residues. The ends lost 3 bases at V and 8 bases at J; junction bases unmatched: 4. The V gene's germline CDR1 is SEHNR and CDR2 FQNEAQ (reference sequence). The DNA for the CDR3 is TGTGCCAGCAGCTTGGGACAGGGGGCAGGTGGGGAGCTGTTTTTT. As protein: CASSLGQGAGGELFF. Full variable domain (outside the CDR3, taken from reference TRBV7-9 and TRBJ2-2): DTGVSQNPRHKITKRGQNVTFRCDPISEHNRLYWYRQTLGQGPEFLTYFQNEAQLEKSRLLSDRFSAERPKGSFSTLEIQRTEQGDSAMYLCASSLGQGAGGELFFGEGSRLTVL.

V usage is TRBV19 and J usage is TRBJ2-2; TRBD2 matches 9 bases. The CDR3 has 17 residues. Germline V CDR1 and CDR2: LNHDA, SQIVND (reference sequence). V shed 3 bases, J shed 0 bases, and the junction held 5 bases outside the gene matches. CDR3 sequence (DNA): TGTGCCAGTAGTATTAGCGGGGGCATAGCGAACACCGGGGAGCTGTTTTTT. It codes for CASSISGGIANTGELFF.

The V gene is TRBV2, the J gene TRBJ1-6; D gene uncertain. The germline CDR1 and CDR2 sequences are SNHLY and FYNNEI. V shed 7 bases and J shed 9 bases, with 13 bases lying between them. The CDR3 consists of 13 residues. CDR3 DNA sequence: TGTGCCAGCATACCGGGGTTCGGTTCACCCCTCCACTTT. Protein sequence: CASIPGFGSPLHF.

This chain connects TRBV9 to TRBJ2-2; 7 nucleotides match TRBD2. Germline loops: CDR1 SGDLS, CDR2 YYNGEE. Unmatched junction bases numbered 12, after V lost 3 bases and J lost 4 bases. This CDR3 comprises 17 residues. This CDR3 reads CASSARDYSGGTGELFF. CDR3 coding DNA: TGTGCCAGCAGCGCCCGGGACTACTCAGGCGGCACCGGGGAGCTGTTTTTT.

CDR3 nucleotide sequence: TGTGCCATCAGTGCGACAGATTCTGCTAACTATGGCTACACCTTC. This sequence encodes CAISATDSANYGYTF. The V gene is TRBV10-3, the J gene TRBJ1-2; TRBD1 is a possible D gene (5 bases). The V and J ends lost 4 bases and 0 bases respectively, with 12 bases between them. The CDR3 covers 15 residues. The germline V gene encodes CDR1 ENHRY and CDR2 SYGVKD.

This rearrangement joins TRBV3-1 (or the pseudogene TRBV3-2) to TRBJ1-1; D is unclear. Trimming pared 3 bases from V and 5 bases from J, leaving 25 bases between. This CDR3 comprises 18 residues. Germline CDR1 and CDR2: LGHDT and YNNKEL (reference sequence). The DNA of the CDR3 is TGTGCCAGCAGCCACCTAGTGGGCTTGGGAGAAGGCAAGACTGAAGCTTTCTTT. Translating it yields CASSHLVGLGEGKTEAFF.

The rearrangement joins TRBV9 to TRBJ2-3; D perhaps matches TRBD1 (6 bases). CDR1 is SGDLS and CDR2 is YYNGEE in the germline V gene. Trimming took off 1 base at V and 6 bases at J, with 18 bases between the two ends. The CDR3 spans 16 residues. The CDR3 protein is CASSVSGLGAEDTQYF. The CDR3 nucleotides are TGTGCCAGCAGCGTATCAGGATTGGGGGCCGAGGATACGCAGTATTTT. Full variable domain (remainder filled in from reference TRBV9 and TRBJ2-3): DSGVTQTPKHLITATGQRVTLRCSPRSGDLSVYWYQQSLDQGLQFLIQYYNGEERAKGNILERFSAQQFPDLHSELNLSSLELGDSALYFCASSVSGLGAEDTQYFGPGTRLTVL.

J is TRBJ2-3 and V is TRBV15; weak D call: TRBD2 (6 bases). Trimming removed 0 bases at V and 3 bases at J, with 22 bases between. The germline V gene has CDR1 LNHNV and CDR2 YYDKDF (reference sequence). The CDR3 covers 19 residues. The DNA of the CDR3 is TGTGCCACCAGCAGAGATTACCCTCAGGGTAGCGGTGGGACAGATACGCAGTATTTT. Amino acids: CATSRDYPQGSGGTDTQYF. The whole variable domain, remainder taken from reference TRBV15 and TRBJ2-3, is DAMVIQNPRYQVTQFGKPVTLSCSQTLNHNVMYWYQQKSSQAPKLLFHYYDKDFNNEADTPDNFQSRRPNTSFCFLDIRSPGLGDTAMYLCATSRDYPQGSGGTDTQYFGPGTRLTVL.

The chain is built from TRBV4-1 and TRBJ1-6; TRBD1 might be the D (5 bases). Between the trimmed V and J ends, which lost 2 bases and 0 bases, there was a span of 14 bases. The CDR3 totals 18 residues. Germline V gives CDR1 MGHRA, CDR2 YSYEKL. The CDR3 DNA sequence: TGCGCCAGCAGCCAACCTCGGAGGGGCAACTCCTATAATTCACCCCTCCACTTT. Translating it yields CASSQPRRGNSYNSPLHF.

The gene calls are TRBV24-1 and TRBJ2-2, with D possibly TRBD2 on 5 matching bases. The V gene's germline CDR1 is KGHDR and CDR2 SFDVKD. CDR3 size: 11 residues. The V end was cut by 9 bases, the J end by 6 bases, with 7 bases between. Here the CDR3 reads CATQRAGELFF. The CDR3, as DNA: TGTGCCACCCAGAGGGCCGGGGAGCTGTTTTTT.

The rearrangement uses TRBV6-6 and TRBJ1-4; D uncertain. Germline CDR1 and CDR2: MNHNY and SVGAGI (reference sequence). The CDR3 has 12 amino acids. V gave up 7 bases and J gave up 6 bases, with 9 bases separating them. CDR3 sequence (DNA): TGTGCCAGCAACCCCGGGTATGAAAAACTGTTTTTT. It yields the protein CASNPGYEKLFF.